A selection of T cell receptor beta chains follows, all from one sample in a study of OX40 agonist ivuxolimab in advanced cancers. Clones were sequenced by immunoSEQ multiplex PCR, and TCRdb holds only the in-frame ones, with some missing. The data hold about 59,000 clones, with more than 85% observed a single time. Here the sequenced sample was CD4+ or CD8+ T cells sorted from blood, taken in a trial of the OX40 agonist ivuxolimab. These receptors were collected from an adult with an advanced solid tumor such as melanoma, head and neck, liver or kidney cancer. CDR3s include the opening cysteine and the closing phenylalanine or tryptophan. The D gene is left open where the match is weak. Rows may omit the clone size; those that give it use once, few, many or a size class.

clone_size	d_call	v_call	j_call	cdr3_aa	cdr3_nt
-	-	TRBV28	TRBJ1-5	CASRPWRGGQPQHF	TGTGCCAGCAGGCCCTGGAGGGGAGGCCAGCCCCAGCATTTT
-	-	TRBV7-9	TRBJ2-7	CASSLARYEQYF	TGTGCCAGCAGCTTAGCCCGTTACGAGCAGTACTTC
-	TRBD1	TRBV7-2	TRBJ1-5	CASSIGQDQPQHF	TGTGCCAGCAGCATCGGACAGGATCAGCCCCAGCATTTT
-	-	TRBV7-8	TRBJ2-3	CASSWLAPSTDTQYF	TGTGCCAGCAGCTGGCTAGCGCCTAGCACAGATACGCAGTATTTT
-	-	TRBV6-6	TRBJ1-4	CASSGRLTATNEKLFF	TGTGCCAGCAGTGGCAGGCTCACTGCAACTAATGAAAAACTGTTTTTT
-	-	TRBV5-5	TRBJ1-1	CASSLQRMNTEAFF	TGTGCCAGCAGCTTGCAACGGATGAACACTGAAGCTTTCTTT
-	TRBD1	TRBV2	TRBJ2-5	CASSGDRGRETQYF	TGTGCCAGCAGTGGGGACAGGGGGCGAGAGACCCAGTACTTC
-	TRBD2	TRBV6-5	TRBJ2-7	CASSYFSGSYEQYF	TGTGCCAGCAGTTACTTTAGCGGGAGCTACGAGCAGTACTTC
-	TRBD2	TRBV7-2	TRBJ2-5	CASSFRTSGRAETQYF	TGTGCCAGCAGCTTCAGGACTAGCGGGAGGGCTGAGACCCAGTACTTC
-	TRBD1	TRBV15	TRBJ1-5	CATSKGTANQPQHF	TGTGCCACCAGCAAAGGGACAGCTAATCAGCCCCAGCATTTT
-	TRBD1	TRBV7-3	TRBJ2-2	CASSPTGQPDTGELFF	TGTGCCAGCAGCCCGACGGGACAGCCAGACACCGGGGAGCTGTTTTTT
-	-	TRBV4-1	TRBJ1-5	CASSHEVGGRQPQHF	TGCGCCAGCAGCCATGAGGTAGGGGGACGGCAGCCCCAGCATTTT
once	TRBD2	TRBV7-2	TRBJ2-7	CASSPGSGRYEQYF	TGTGCCAGCTCCCCGGGTAGCGGGAGATACGAGCAGTACTTC
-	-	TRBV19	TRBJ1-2	CASSMGRENYGYTF	TGTGCCAGTAGTATGGGCAGGGAGAACTATGGCTACACCTTC
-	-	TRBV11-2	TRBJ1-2	CASSLGRPSGGYTF	TGTGCCAGCAGCCTGGGGCGGCCCAGCGGTGGCTACACCTTC
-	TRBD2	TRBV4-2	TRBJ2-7	CASSQSATSGSNEQYF	TGTGCCAGCAGCCAATCAGCGACTAGCGGGAGCAACGAGCAGTACTTC
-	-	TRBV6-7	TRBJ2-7	CASSYCRHGEDYEQYF	TGTGCCAGCAGTTACTGCCGGCATGGCGAGGACTACGAGCAGTACTTC
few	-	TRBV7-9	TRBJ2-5	CASSLRGLGKETQYF	TGTGCCAGCAGCTTAAGGGGACTGGGGAAGGAGACCCAGTACTTC
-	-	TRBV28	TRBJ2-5	CASSLGGRETQYF	TGTGCCAGCAGTTTGGGGGGCCGCGAGACCCAGTACTTC
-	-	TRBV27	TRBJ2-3	CASTRDGTDTQYF	TGTGCCAGCACACGGGACGGCACAGATACGCAGTATTTT
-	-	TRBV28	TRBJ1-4	CASSPIGWGLGEKLFF	TGTGCCAGCAGCCCAATAGGCTGGGGCCTAGGGGAAAAACTGTTTTTT
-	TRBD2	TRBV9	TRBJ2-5	CASSVGVGTSGSETQYF	TGTGCCAGCAGCGTAGGGGTCGGGACTAGCGGGAGTGAGACCCAGTACTTC
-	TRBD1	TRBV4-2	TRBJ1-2	CASSQGSTGTVGYTF	TGTGCCAGCAGCCAAGGTTCCACAGGGACAGTCGGCTACACCTTC
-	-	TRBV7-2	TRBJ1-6	CASSLSPGTANSPLHF	TGTGCCAGCAGCCTATCCCCCGGGACGGCTAATTCACCCCTCCACTTT
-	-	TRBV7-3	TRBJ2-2	CASSLRINTGELFF	TGTGCCAGCAGCTTAAGGATAAACACCGGGGAGCTGTTTTTT
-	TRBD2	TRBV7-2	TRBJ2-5	CASSSDGRRGETQYF	TGTGCCAGCAGCTCCGACGGGAGGCGGGGGGAGACCCAGTACTTC
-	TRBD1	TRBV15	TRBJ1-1	CATSRAGGSNTEAFF	TGTGCCACCAGCAGAGCAGGGGGGTCTAACACTGAAGCTTTCTTT
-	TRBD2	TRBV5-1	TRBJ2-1	CASSSSGAYYNEQFF	TGCGCCAGCAGCTCTAGCGGGGCGTATTACAATGAGCAGTTCTTC
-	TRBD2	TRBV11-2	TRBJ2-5	CASSRWGIAGAGETQYF	TGTGCCAGCAGCCGATGGGGGATAGCGGGAGCTGGTGAGACCCAGTACTTC
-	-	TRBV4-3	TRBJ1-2	CASSQDMGTANYGYTF	TGCGCCAGCAGCCAAGATATGGGGACGGCCAACTATGGCTACACCTTC
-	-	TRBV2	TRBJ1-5	CASAPDSNQPQHF	TGTGCCAGCGCACCGGACAGCAATCAGCCCCAGCATTTT
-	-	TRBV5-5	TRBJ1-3	CASSPWGLSSGNTIYF	TGTGCCAGCAGCCCCTGGGGATTAAGCTCTGGAAACACCATATATTTT
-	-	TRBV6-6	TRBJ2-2	CASSYSGGIPGELFF	TGTGCCAGCAGTTACTCAGGGGGGATACCCGGGGAGCTGTTTTTT
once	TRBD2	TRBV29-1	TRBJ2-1	CSVGTSGNNEQFF	TGCAGCGTTGGGACTAGCGGGAACAATGAGCAGTTCTTC
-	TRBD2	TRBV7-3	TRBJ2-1	CASSPTSYKNEQFF	TGTGCCAGCAGCCCGACTAGCTATAAGAATGAGCAGTTCTTC
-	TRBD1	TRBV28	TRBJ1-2	CASRVETGGVNYGYTF	TGTGCCAGCCGAGTGGAAACAGGGGGAGTAAACTATGGCTACACCTTC
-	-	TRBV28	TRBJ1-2	CASSLLSRGGYGYTF	TGTGCCAGCAGTCTCCTCTCGCGCGGTGGCTATGGCTACACCTTC
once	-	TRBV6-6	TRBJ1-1	CASSYSLVTEAFF	TGTGCCAGCAGTTACTCCCTAGTCACTGAAGCTTTCTTT
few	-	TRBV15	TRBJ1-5	CATSDYRGRAQPQHF	TGTGCCACCTCCGACTATAGGGGTCGGGCACAGCCCCAGCATTTT
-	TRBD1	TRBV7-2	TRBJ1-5	CASSFDRESQPQHF	TGTGCCAGCAGCTTTGACAGGGAAAGCCAGCCCCAGCATTTT
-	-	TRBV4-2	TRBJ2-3	CASSQGRVGADDTQYF	TGTGCCAGCAGCCAAGGACGGGTGGGTGCTGATGATACGCAGTATTTT
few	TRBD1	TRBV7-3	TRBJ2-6	CASSLKTGLGANVLTF	TGTGCCAGCAGCTTAAAGACAGGGTTAGGGGCCAACGTCCTGACTTTC
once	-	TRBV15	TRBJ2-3	CATSRVPLDTQYF	TGTGCCACCAGCAGAGTACCCCTAGATACGCAGTATTTT
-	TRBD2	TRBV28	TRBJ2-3	CATRTSLGDTQYF	TGTGCCACCCGGACTAGCCTCGGAGATACGCAGTATTTT
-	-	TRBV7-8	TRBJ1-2	CASSLGPAGINYGYTF	TGTGCCAGCAGCTTAGGTCCGGCAGGTATTAACTATGGCTACACCTTC
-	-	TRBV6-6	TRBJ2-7	CASSYLGTYEQYF	TGTGCCAGCAGTTACCTGGGAACCTACGAGCAGTACTTC
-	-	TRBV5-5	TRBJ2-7	CASSLNPGAVYEQYF	TGTGCCAGCAGCTTGAACCCGGGGGCGGTATACGAGCAGTACTTC
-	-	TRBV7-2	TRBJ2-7	CASSLIGYEQYF	TGTGCCAGCAGCTTAATAGGCTACGAGCAGTACTTC
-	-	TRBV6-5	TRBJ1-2	CASHSTGGGNYGYTF	TGTGCCAGCCATAGTACCGGCGGGGGGAACTATGGCTACACCTTC
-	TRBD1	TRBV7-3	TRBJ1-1	CASSPRQGEAFF	TGTGCCAGCAGCCCCAGACAGGGGGAAGCTTTCTTT
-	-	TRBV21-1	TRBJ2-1	CATPGGLAGEEQFF	TGTGCCACTCCGGGGGGACTAGCGGGAGAAGAGCAGTTCTTC
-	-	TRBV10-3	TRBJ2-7	CAISFDYEQYF	TGTGCCATCAGTTTTGACTACGAGCAGTACTTC
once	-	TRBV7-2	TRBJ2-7	CASSFGGDTYEQYF	TGTGCCAGCAGCTTCGGGGGAGATACCTACGAGCAGTACTTC
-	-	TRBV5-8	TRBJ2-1	CASSTGISSYNEQFF	TGTGCCAGCAGCACCGGGATTAGCTCCTACAATGAGCAGTTCTTC
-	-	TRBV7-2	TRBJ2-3	CASSLAIPPDTQYF	TGTGCCAGCAGCTTAGCGATCCCACCAGATACGCAGTATTTT
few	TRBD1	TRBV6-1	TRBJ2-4	CASSESQGVREYF	TGTGCCAGCAGTGAATCACAGGGGGTTAGGGAGTACTTC